What follows describes a single T cell receptor beta chain. Its antigen is as yet unknown. The sample comes from a study of vaccination and CD4 T cells after COVID-19. Points from the study as a whole: Post-infection sampling omitted early timepoints and covered relatively few convalescent patients.

Treatment indicated: roughly 10-day PBMC culture with coronavirus spike peptide pools or control peptides (ViraFEST assay). The Oncomine TCR Beta short-read assay was applied to DNA of cultured CD4+ T cells. TCRdb independently ran MiXCR on the PCR reads; one entry per CDR3 protein. In the table there are roughly 17,000 distinct CDR3 sequences, around 70% of which are singletons. Germline-derived CDR1 and CDR2 are SQVTM and ANQGSEA. The CDR3 loop spans 14 amino acids. Trimming pared 4 bases from V and 0 bases from J, leaving 10 bases between. The rearrangement links TRBV29-1 to TRBJ2-1, with a weak D call TRBD1 (5 bases). What was sequenced was CD4+ T cells from blood, cultured in vitro. This receptor was taken from a human donor who had recovered from COVID-19. As DNA, the CDR3 is TGCAGCGTTGTAGGGGATAGCTCCTACAATGAGCAGTTCTTC. Its protein is CSVVGDSSYNEQFF.